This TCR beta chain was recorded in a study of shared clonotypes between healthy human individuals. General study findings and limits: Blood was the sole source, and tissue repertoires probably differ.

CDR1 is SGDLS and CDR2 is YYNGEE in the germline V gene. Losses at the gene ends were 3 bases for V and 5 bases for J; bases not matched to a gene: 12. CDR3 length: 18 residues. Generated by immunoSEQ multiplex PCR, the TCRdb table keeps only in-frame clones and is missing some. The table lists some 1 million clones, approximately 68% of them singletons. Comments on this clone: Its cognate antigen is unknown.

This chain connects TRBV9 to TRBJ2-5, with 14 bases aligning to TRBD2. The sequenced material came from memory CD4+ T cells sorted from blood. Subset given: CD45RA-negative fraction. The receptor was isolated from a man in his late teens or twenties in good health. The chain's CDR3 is CASSAGGLAGAGGETQYF. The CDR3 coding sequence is TGTGCCAGCAGCGCGGGGGGACTAGCGGGAGCGGGCGGGGAGACCCAGTACTTC. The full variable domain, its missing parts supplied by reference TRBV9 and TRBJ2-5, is DSGVTQTPKHLITATGQRVTLRCSPRSGDLSVYWYQQSLDQGLQFLIQYYNGEERAKGNILERFSAQQFPDLHSELNLSSLELGDSALYFCASSAGGLAGAGGETQYFGPGTRLLVL.